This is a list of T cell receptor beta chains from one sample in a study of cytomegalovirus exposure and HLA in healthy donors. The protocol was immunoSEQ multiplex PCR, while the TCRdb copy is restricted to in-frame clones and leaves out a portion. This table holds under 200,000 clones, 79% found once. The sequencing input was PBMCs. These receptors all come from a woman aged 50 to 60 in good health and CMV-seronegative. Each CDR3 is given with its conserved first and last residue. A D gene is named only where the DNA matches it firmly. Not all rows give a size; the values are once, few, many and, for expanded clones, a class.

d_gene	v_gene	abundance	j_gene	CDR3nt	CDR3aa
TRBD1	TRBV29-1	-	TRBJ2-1	TGCAGCGTTGAAGTAGGGGGCCGTGAGCAGTTCTTC	CSVEVGGREQFF
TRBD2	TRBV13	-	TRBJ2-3	TGTGCCAGCAGCTTAGCCGGCGGGCTAGCGGGTGGAGATACGCAGTATTTT	CASSLAGGLAGGDTQYF
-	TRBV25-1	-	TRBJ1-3	TGTGCCAGCGGAGGACAGTCGTCCTCTGGAAACACCATATATTTT	CASGGQSSSGNTIYF
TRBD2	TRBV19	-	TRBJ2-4	TGTGCCAGTACCAACGCGGGGGGCTCAATGAGGAAGAACATTCAGTACTTC	CASTNAGGSMRKNIQYF
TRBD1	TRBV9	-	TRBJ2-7	TGTGCCAGCAGCACGCAGGGGGCCGAAAGCTACGAGCAGTACTTC	CASSTQGAESYEQYF
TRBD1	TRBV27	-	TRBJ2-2	TGTGCCACCGTACAGGGGGGCAACACCGGGGAGCTGTTTTTT	CATVQGGNTGELFF
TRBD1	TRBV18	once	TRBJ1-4	TGTGCCAGCTCACGGGAACAGGGGGCCGATGAAAAACTGTTTTTT	CASSREQGADEKLFF
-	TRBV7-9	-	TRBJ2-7	TGTGCCAGCAGCTTAGGAGGGGGCGGAGGGTCCTACGAGCAGTACTTC	CASSLGGGGGSYEQYF
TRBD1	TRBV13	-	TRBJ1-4	TGTGCCAGCAGCCGGACAGGGGGAGTTGAAAAACTGTTTTTT	CASSRTGGVEKLFF
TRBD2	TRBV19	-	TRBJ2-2	TGTGCCAGTAGTGGCCGGGGACGGGGGGAGCTGTTCTTT	CASSGRGRGELFF
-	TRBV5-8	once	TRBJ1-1	TGTGCCAGCAGCTTGGCCTCCAGAATGAACACTGAAGCTTTCTTT	CASSLASRMNTEAFF
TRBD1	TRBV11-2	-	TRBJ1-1	TGTGCCAGCAGCTTAGGGACAACAGGGGGCACTGAAGCTTTCTTT	CASSLGTTGGTEAFF
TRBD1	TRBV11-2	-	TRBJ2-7	TGTGCCAGCAGCTTAGATAGTGGGACAGGCACCTACGAGCAGTACTTC	CASSLDSGTGTYEQYF
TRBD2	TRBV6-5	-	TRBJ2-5	TGTGCCAGCAGTTCACTAGCGAAAGAGACCCAGTACTTC	CASSSLAKETQYF
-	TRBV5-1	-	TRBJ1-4	TGCGCCAGCAGCCTCCTATCGGGGACTAATGAAAAACTGTTTTTT	CASSLLSGTNEKLFF
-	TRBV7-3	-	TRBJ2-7	TGTGCCAGCAGCGAGGGACTCCTCTCCTACGAGCAGTACTTC	CASSEGLLSYEQYF